The rows below give T cell receptor beta chains drawn from one sample of a study of blood T cells in healthy people across ages. TCRdb independently ran MiXCR on the 5' RACE reads; one entry per CDR3 protein. This sample has about 720,000 distinct CDR3 sequences, with about a fifth found just once. Sequencing was done on a sample of blood. Every receptor here comes from a man aged 65 to 85 in good health. The CDR3 runs from the conserved cysteine through the conserved F or W. Each record gives: J gene, V gene, CDR3 protein.

TRBJ2-3	TRBV19	CASRGAGVGTDTQYF
TRBJ2-1	TRBV20-1	CSAQEYNEQFF
TRBJ2-1	TRBV2	CASRPSPGQGSNEQFF
TRBJ2-6	TRBV5-1	CASSFDRKSSGANVLTF
TRBJ2-4	TRBV9	CASSSVGLNIQYF
TRBJ1-6	TRBV12-3/TRBV12-4	CASSGPNSPLHF
.	TRBV20-1	CSVRPYARLAGHEQFF
TRBJ2-1	TRBV20-1	CSAGKDNEQFF
TRBJ1-2	TRBV6-5	CASRADSTYGYTF
TRBJ1-4	TRBV7-9	CASSPLQGSNEKLFF
TRBJ1-3	TRBV28	CASSLPTGQGRRGNTIYF
TRBJ2-3	TRBV27	CASSFMGTDTQYF
TRBJ2-1	TRBV9	CASSVGWGAYNEQFF
TRBJ2-3	TRBV9	CASSVDSGRTVTQYF
TRBJ2-1	TRBV29-1	CSVEAGSGGEQFF
TRBJ2-1	TRBV24-1	CATGDIFGNEQFF
TRBJ1-1	TRBV6-2/TRBV6-3	CASKNGGKSTEAFF
TRBJ1-2	TRBV7-9	CASSTRAGRNYGYTF
TRBJ2-2	TRBV5-1	CASSLDGTGNTGELFF
TRBJ1-2	TRBV14	CASSQRQGGSGYTF
TRBJ1-1	TRBV12-3/TRBV12-4	CASRNRQGLKTEAFF
TRBJ2-1	TRBV7-2	CASSLGLAYEQFF
TRBJ2-3	TRBV7-3	CASSPLAGVADTQYF
TRBJ2-1	TRBV7-9	CASSLGLFYEQFF
TRBJ1-4	TRBV5-1	CASSLAPDGEKLFF
TRBJ1-2	TRBV5-6	CASSLITGGYGYTF
TRBJ2-5	TRBV18	CASSLPTGAEETQYF
TRBJ2-3	TRBV20-1	CRVTDTDTQYF
TRBJ2-3	TRBV7-9	CASTRWGSGSTDTQYF
TRBJ2-3	TRBV6-5	CASSDSGGTRTDTQYF
TRBJ1-6	TRBV20-1	CSARATGGDSPLHF
TRBJ2-7	TRBV29-1	CSVGTGRNEQYF
TRBJ1-1	TRBV20-1	CSSVKGDTEAFF
TRBJ2-7	TRBV5-1	CASSIGQGFSEQYF
TRBJ1-1	TRBV5-1	CASTREHPGDTEAFF
TRBJ1-4	TRBV12-3/TRBV12-4	CASTSSTNEKLFF
TRBJ2-1	TRBV7-2	CASSLAGGPWEQFF
TRBJ2-1	TRBV14	CASSILQGATYNEQFF
TRBJ2-2	TRBV24-1	CATSSAGELFF
TRBJ2-3	TRBV7-9	CASSLVSVSTDTQYF
TRBJ2-3	TRBV7-3	CASSLNSAGDTDTQYF
TRBJ1-3	TRBV11-2	CASSFTGRPGNTIYF
TRBJ2-1	TRBV15	CATSRVLRVLAGGNEQFF
TRBJ1-5	TRBV29-1	CSVNIGGDQPQHF
TRBJ1-6	TRBV5-1	CASGPDDSPLHF
TRBJ2-5	TRBV20-1	CSARSPLESPETQYF
TRBJ1-3	TRBV2	CASSDDIGTGASGNTIYF
TRBJ1-2	TRBV25-1	CASSPFLSRSNYGNTF
TRBJ2-6	TRBV29-1	CSVEDRGPTGGLGANVMTF
TRBJ1-4	TRBV20-1	CSARGAGGGEKLFF
TRBJ2-3	TRBV20-1	CSARDQGGTDTQYF